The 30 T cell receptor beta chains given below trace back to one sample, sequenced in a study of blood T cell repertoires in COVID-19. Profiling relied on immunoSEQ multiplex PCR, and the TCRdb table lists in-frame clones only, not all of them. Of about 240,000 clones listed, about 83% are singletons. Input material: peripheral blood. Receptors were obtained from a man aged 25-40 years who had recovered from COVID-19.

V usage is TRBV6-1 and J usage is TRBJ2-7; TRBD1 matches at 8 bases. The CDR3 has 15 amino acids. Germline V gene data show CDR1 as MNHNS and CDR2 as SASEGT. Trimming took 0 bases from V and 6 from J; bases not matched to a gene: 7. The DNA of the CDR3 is TGTGCCAGCAGTGAAGCTGTGACAGGGGTCGGCGAGCAGTACGTC. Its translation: CASSEAVTGVGEQYV.

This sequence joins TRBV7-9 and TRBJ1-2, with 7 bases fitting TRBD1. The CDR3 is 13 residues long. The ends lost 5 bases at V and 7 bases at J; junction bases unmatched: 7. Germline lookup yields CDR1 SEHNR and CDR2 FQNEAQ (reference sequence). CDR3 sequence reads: CASSRPQGLGYTF. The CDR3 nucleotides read TGTGCCAGCAGCCGTCCACAGGGGCTTGGCTACACCTTC.

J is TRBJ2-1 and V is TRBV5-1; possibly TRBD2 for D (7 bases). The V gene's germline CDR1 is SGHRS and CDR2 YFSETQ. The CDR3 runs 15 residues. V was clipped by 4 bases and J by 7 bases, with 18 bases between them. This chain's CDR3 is CASSPSAGAGNEQFF. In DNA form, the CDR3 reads TGCGCCAGCAGCCCATCCGCGGGGGCCGGGAATGAGCAGTTCTTC.

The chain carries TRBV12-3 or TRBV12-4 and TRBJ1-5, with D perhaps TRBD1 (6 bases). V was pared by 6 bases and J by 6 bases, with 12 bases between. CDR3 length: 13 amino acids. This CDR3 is CASSRDIRQPQHF. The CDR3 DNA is TGTGCCAGCAGCAGGGACATCCGTCAGCCCCAGCATTTT.

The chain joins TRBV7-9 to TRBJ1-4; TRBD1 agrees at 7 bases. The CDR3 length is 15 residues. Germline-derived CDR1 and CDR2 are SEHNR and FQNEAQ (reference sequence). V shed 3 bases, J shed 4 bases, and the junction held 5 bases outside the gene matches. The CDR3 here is CASSFTGDNNEKLFF. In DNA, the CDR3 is TGTGCCAGCAGCTTTACAGGGGATAATAATGAAAAACTGTTTTTT.

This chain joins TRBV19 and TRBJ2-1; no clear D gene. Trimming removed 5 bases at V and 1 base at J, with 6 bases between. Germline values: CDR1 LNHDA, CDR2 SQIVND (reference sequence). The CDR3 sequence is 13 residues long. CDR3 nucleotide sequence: TGTGCCAGTAGTTGGCAATCCTACAATGAGCAGTTCTTC. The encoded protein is CASSWQSYNEQFF. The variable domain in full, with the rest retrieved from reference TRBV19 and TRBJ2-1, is DGGITQSPKYLFRKEGQNVTLSCEQNLNHDAMYWYRQDPGQGLRLIYYSQIVNDFQKGDIAEGYSVSREKKESFPLTVTSAQKNPTAFYLCASSWQSYNEQFFGPGTRLTVL.

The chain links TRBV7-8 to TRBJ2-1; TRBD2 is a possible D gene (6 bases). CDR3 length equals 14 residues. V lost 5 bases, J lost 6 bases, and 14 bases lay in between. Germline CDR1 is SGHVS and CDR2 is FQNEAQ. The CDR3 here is CASSPREPLNEQFF. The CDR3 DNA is TGTGCCAGCAGCCCCCGGGAGCCGCTCAATGAGCAGTTCTTC.

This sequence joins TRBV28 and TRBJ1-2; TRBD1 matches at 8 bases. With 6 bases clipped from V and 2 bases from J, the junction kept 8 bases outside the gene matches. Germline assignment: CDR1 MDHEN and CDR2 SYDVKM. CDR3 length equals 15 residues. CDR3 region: CASSNDGTGNYGYTF. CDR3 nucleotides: TGTGCCAGCAGCAATGACGGGACAGGAAACTATGGCTACACCTTC.

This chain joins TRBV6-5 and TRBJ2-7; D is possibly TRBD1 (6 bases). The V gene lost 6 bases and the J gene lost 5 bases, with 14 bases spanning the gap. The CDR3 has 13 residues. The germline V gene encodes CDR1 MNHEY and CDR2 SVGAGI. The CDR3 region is CASSNRDVDEQYF. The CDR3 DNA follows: TGTGCCAGCAGCAACAGGGATGTAGACGAGCAGTACTTC.

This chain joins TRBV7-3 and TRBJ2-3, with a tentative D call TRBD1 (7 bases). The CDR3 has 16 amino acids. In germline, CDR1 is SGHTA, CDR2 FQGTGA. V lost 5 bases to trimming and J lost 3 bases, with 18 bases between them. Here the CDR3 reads CASSPMGRGRTDTQYF. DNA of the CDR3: TGTGCCAGCAGCCCGATGGGCAGGGGGAGGACAGATACGCAGTATTTT.

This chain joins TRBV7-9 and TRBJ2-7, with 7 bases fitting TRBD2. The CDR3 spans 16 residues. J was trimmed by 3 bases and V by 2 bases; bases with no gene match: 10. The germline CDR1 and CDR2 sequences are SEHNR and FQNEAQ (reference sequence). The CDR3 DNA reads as TGTGCCAGCAGCTTAAGTTCCCTAGCGGAAGGCTACGAGCAGTACTTC. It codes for CASSLSSLAEGYEQYF.

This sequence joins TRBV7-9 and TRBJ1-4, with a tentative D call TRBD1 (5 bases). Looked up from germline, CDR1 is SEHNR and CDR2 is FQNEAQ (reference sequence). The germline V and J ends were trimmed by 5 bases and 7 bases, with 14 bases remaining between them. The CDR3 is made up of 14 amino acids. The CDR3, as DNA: TGTGCCAGCAGCCCCCAGGGAATAGGTGAAAAACTGTTTTTT. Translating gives CASSPQGIGEKLFF.

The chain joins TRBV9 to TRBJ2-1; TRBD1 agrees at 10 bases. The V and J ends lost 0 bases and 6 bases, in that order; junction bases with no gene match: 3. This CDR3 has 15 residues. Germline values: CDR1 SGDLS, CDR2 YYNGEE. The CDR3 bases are TGTGCCAGCAGCGTAGTCGGGACAGGGGCCAATGAGCAGTTCTTC. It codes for CASSVVGTGANEQFF.

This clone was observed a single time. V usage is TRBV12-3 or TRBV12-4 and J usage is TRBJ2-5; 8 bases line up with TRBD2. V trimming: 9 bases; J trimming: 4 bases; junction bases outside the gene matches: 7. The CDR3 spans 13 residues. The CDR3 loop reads CASRALAGETQYF. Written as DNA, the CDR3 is TGTGCCAGTAGGGCTCTAGCGGGAGAGACCCAGTACTTC.

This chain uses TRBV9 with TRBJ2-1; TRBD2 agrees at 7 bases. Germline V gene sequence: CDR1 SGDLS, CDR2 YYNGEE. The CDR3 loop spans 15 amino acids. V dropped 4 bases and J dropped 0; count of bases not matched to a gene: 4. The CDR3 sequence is CASSFSGFSYNEQFF. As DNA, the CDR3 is TGTGCCAGCAGCTTTAGCGGGTTCTCCTACAATGAGCAGTTCTTC.

In DNA, the CDR3 is TGTGCCAGCAGCAAAGCCACTCAGGGGCCTCACCCACCCACAGATACGCAGTATTTT. Translated, it gives CASSKATQGPHPPTDTQYF. V and J are TRBV21-1 and TRBJ2-3; the table names TRBD1, a call not compared with the DNA. TRBV21-1 is shown as a pseudogene. This CDR3 has 19 residues.

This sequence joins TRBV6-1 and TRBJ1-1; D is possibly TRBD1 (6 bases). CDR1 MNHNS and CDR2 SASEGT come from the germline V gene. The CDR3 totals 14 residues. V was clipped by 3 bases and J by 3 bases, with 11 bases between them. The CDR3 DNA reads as TGTGCCAGCAGTGAGTGGGGGCCCGACACTGAAGCTTTCTTT. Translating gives CASSEWGPDTEAFF.

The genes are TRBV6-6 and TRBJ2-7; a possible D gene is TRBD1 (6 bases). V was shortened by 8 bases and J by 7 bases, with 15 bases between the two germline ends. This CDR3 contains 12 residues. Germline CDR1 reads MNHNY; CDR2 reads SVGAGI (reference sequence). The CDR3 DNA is TGTGCCAGCGGCTCAACAGGGCAAGAGCAGTACTTC. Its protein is CASGSTGQEQYF.

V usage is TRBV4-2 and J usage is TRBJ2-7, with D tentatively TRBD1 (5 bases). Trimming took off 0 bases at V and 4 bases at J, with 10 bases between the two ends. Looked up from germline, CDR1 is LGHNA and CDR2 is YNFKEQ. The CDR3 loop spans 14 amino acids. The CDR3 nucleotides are TGTGCCAGCAGCCAAGAGCAGGGCATATACGAGCAGTACTTC. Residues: CASSQEQGIYEQYF.

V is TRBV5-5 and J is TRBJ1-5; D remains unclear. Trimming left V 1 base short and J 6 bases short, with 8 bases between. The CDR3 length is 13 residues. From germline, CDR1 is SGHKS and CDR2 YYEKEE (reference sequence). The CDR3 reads CASSLREAQPQHF. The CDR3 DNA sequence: TGTGCCAGCAGCTTGCGGGAGGCTCAGCCCCAGCATTTT.

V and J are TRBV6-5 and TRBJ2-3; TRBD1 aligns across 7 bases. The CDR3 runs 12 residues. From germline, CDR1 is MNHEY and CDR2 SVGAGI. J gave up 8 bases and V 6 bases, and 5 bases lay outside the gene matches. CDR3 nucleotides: TGTGCCAGCAGGACAGGGAGCGGTACGCAGTATTTT. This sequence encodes CASRTGSGTQYF.

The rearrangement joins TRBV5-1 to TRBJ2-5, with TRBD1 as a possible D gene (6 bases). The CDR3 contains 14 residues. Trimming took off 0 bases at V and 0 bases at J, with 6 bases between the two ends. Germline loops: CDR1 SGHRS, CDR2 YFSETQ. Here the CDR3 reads CASSLGTDQETQYF. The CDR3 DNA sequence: TGCGCCAGCAGCTTGGGGACAGACCAAGAGACCCAGTACTTC.

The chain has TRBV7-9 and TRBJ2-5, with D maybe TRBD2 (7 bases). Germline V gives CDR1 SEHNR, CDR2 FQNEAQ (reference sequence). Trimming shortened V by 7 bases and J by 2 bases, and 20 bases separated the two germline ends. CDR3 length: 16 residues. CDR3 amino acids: CASTFLPGGNQETQYF. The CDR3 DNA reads TGTGCCAGCACCTTCCTGCCGGGGGGCAATCAAGAGACCCAGTACTTC. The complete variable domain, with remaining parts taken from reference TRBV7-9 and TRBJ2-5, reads DTGVSQNPRHKITKRGQNVTFRCDPISEHNRLYWYRQTLGQGPEFLTYFQNEAQLEKSRLLSDRFSAERPKGSFSTLEIQRTEQGDSAMYLCASTFLPGGNQETQYFGPGTRLLVL.

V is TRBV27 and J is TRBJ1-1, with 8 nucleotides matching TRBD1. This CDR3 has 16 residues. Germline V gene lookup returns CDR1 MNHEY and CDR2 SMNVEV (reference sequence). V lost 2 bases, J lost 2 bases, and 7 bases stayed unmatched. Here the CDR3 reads CASSLERDRKNTEAFF. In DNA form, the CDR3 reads TGTGCCAGCAGTTTAGAACGGGACAGGAAAAACACTGAAGCTTTCTTT.

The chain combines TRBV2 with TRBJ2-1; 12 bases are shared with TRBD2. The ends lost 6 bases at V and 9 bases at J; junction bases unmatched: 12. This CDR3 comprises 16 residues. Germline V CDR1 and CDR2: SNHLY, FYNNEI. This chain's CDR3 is CASSDPASGGVGEQFF. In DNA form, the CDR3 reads TGTGCCAGCAGCGACCCGGCTAGCGGGGGGGTAGGTGAGCAGTTCTTC.

This CDR3 reads CASSLGQGAAETQYF. CDR3 bases: TGCGCCAGCAGCTTGGGCCAGGGGGCGGCCGAGACCCAGTACTTC. V and J are TRBV5-1 and TRBJ2-5; TRBD1 matches 8 bases. Germline V lookup: CDR1 SGHRS, CDR2 YFSETQ. Unmatched junction bases numbered 6, after V lost 0 bases and J lost 5 bases. The CDR3 contains 15 residues.

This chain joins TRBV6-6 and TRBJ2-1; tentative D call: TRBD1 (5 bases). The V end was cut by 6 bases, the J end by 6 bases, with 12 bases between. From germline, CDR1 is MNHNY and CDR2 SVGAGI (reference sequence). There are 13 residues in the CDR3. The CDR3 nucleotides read TGTGCCAGCAGCCAATTACAGGTCAATGAGCAGTTCTTC. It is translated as CASSQLQVNEQFF.

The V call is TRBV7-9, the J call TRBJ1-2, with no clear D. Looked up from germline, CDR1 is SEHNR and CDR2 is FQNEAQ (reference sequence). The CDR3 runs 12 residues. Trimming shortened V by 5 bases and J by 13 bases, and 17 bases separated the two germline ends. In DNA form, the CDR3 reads TGTGCCAGCAGCCGTTACGGAAACGACTGCACCTTC. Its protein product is CASSRYGNDCTF.

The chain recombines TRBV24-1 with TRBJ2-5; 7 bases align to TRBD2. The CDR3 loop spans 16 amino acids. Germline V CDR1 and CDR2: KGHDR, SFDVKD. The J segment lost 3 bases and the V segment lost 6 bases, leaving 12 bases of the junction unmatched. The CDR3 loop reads CATSPGPRGGEETQYF. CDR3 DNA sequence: TGTGCCACCAGTCCAGGCCCGCGGGGAGGGGAAGAGACCCAGTACTTC.

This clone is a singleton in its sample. This chain's CDR3 is CASSYSTGWGEQYF. The CDR3, as DNA: TGTGCCAGCAGTTACTCTACAGGGTGGGGGGAGCAGTACTTC. V and J are TRBV6-6 and TRBJ2-7; D is perhaps TRBD1 (6 bases). This CDR3 is built from 14 residues. The V end was cut by 0 bases, the J end by 7 bases, with 13 bases between. Germline CDR1 and CDR2: MNHNY and SVGAGI (reference sequence).